This T cell receptor beta chain comes out of a study of cytomegalovirus exposure and HLA in healthy donors. About the study: A preliminary data release comprised 91 million or so unique TCRs obtained from HLA-typed donors. Study results and caveats: What a later analysis showed was that several of the most significant clusters appeared linked to common viral pathogens. It was in a later analysis that TCR association rates were seen to vary by HLA locus, highest for DRB1 and lowest for HLA-C.

This CDR3 comprises 16 residues. CDR1 and CDR2 from the germline V gene are SGHVS and FQNEAQ. The V segment lost 5 bases and the J segment 5 bases; nucleotides outside the gene matches: 12. Donors sampled were nominally healthy, though unrecorded immune exposures were likely. About this clone itself: No antigen is known for it.

Primers: 60 Vbeta forward and 13 Jbeta reverse. Some clones are missing from TCRdb's copy, which holds only in-frame ones; the method was immunoSEQ multiplex PCR. The sample lists about 120,000 clones; 65% to 90% were seen once. The receptor comes from a woman in her 30s in good health and CMV-seronegative. The chain carries TRBV7-8 and TRBJ2-1, with 7 bases that match TRBD2. The sequenced material came from PBMCs. CDR3 sequence (DNA): TGTGCCAGCAGCCCCTACGGTGGGAGGGCCAACAATGAGCAGTTCTTC. Residues: CASSPYGGRANNEQFF.